This TCR beta chain was profiled in a study of identical twins. This clonotype was recorded a few times. TCRdb itself ran the 5' RACE reads through MiXCR, one entry per CDR3 protein. The table has roughly 220,000 distinct CDR3 sequences, 6.5% to 8% seen once. This CDR3 is 15 amino acids long. Trimming pared 3 bases from V and 0 bases from J, leaving 9 bases between. Germline CDR1 is MNHEY and CDR2 is SMNVEV (reference sequence). These sequences were also reported in another study, on T cells expressing NK-cell markers.

Sequenced sample: CD8+ T cells sorted from blood. The J gene is TRBJ1-3, the V gene TRBV27; no firm D call. The sequence was obtained from a woman in her late teens or twenties in good health. This CDR3 reads CASSLSSRSGNTIYF. CDR3 bases: TGTGCCAGCAGTTTGAGCAGTCGCTCTGGAAACACCATATATTTT.